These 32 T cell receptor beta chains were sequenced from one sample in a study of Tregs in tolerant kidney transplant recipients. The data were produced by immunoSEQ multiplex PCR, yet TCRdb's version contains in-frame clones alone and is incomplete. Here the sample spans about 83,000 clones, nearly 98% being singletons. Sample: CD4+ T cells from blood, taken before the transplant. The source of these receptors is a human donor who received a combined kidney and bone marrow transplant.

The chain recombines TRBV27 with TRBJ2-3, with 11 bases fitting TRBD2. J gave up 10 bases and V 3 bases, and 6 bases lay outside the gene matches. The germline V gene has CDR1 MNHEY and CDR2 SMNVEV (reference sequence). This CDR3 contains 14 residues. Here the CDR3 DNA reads TGTGCCAGCAGTTTCCTAGCGGGGGGCTGGGCGCAGTATTTT. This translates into CASSFLAGGWAQYF.

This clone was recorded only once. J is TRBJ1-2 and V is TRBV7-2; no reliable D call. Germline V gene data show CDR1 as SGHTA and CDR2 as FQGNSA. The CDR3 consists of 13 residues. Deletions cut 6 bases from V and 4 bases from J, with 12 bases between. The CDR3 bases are TGTGCCAGCAGTCTAGTTAGTAGCTATGGCTACACCTTC. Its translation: CASSLVSSYGYTF.

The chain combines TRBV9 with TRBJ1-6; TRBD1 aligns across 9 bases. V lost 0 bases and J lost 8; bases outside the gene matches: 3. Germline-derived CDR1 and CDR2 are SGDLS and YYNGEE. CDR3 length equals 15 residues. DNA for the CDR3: TGTGCCAGCAGCGTAGAGACAGGGGGGTATTCACCCCTCCACTTT. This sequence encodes CASSVETGGYSPLHF.

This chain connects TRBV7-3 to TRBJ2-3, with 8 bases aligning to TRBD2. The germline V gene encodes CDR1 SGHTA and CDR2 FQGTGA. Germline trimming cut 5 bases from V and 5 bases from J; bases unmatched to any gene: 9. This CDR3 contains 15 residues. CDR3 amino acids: CASSLLGRAIDTQYF. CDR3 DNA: TGTGCCAGCAGCCTCCTCGGGAGGGCCATAGATACGCAGTATTTT.

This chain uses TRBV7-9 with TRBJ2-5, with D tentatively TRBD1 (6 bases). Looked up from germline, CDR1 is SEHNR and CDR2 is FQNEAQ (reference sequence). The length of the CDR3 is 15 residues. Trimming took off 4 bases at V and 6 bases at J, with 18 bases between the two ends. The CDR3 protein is CASSSIDRKGKTQYF. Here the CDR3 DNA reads TGTGCCAGCAGCTCCATAGACAGGAAGGGAAAGACCCAGTACTTC. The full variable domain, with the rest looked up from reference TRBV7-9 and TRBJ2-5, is DTGVSQNPRHKITKRGQNVTFRCDPISEHNRLYWYRQTLGQGPEFLTYFQNEAQLEKSRLLSDRFSAERPKGSFSTLEIQRTEQGDSAMYLCASSSIDRKGKTQYFGPGTRLLVL.

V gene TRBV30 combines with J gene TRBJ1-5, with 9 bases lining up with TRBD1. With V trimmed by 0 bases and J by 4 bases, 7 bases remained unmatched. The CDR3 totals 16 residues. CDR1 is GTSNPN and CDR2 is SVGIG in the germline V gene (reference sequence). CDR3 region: CAWSVLGQGKNQPQHF. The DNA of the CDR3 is TGTGCCTGGAGTGTCCTTGGACAGGGGAAAAATCAGCCCCAGCATTTT.

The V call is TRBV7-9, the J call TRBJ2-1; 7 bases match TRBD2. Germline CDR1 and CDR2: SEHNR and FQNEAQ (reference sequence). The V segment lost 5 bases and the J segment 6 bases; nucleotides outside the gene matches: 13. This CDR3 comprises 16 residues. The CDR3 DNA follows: TGTGCCAGCAGCGGGGGGGTCCTTCGGGGAGGCAATGAGCAGTTCTTC. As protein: CASSGGVLRGGNEQFF.

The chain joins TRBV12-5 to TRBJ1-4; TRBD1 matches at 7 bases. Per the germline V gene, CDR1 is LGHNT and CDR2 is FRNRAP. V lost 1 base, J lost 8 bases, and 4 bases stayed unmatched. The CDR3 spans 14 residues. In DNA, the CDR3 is TGTGCTAGTGGTTTGGGTCAGGGGGGCGAAAAACTGTTTTTT. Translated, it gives CASGLGQGGEKLFF.

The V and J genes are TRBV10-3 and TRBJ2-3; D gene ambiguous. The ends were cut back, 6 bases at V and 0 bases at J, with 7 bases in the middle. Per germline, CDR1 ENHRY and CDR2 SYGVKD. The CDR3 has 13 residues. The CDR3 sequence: CAISVTSTDTQYF. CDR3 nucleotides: TGTGCCATCAGCGTCACTAGCACAGATACGCAGTATTTT.

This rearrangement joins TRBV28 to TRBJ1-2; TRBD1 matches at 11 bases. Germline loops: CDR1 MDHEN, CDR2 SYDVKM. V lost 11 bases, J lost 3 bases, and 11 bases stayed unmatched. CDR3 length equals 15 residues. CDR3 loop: CAARTGGGGDYGYTF. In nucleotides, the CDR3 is TGTGCCGCCCGGACAGGGGGCGGTGGAGACTATGGCTACACCTTC.

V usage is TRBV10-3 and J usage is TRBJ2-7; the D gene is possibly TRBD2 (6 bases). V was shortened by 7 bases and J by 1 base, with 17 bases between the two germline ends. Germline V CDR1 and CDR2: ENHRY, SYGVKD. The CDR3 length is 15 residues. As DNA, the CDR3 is TGTGCCATCAAGAGGTCGGGGGAAGATTCCTACGAGCAGTACTTC. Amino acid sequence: CAIKRSGEDSYEQYF.

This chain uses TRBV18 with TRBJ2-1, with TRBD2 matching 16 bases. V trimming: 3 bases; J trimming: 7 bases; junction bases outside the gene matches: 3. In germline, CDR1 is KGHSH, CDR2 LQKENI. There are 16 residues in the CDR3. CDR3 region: CASSPTGLAGGNEQFF. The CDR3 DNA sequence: TGTGCCAGCTCACCGACGGGACTAGCGGGGGGGAATGAGCAGTTCTTC.

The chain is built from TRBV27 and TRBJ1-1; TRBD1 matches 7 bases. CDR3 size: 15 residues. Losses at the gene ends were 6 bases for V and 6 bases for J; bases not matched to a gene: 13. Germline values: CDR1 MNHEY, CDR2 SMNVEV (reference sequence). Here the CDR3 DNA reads TGTGCCAGCAGCCTCAACCGACAGGGTTACTCTGAAGCTTTCTTT. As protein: CASSLNRQGYSEAFF.

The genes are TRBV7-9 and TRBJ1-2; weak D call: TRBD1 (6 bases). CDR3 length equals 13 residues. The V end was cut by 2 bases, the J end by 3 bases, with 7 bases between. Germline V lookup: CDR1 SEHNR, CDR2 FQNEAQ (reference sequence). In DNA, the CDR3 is TGTGCCAGCAGCTTAACAGGGTACTATGGCTACACCTTC. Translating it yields CASSLTGYYGYTF. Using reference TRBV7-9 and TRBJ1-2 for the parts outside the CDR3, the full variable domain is DTGVSQNPRHKITKRGQNVTFRCDPISEHNRLYWYRQTLGQGPEFLTYFQNEAQLEKSRLLSDRFSAERPKGSFSTLEIQRTEQGDSAMYLCASSLTGYYGYTFGSGTRLTVV.

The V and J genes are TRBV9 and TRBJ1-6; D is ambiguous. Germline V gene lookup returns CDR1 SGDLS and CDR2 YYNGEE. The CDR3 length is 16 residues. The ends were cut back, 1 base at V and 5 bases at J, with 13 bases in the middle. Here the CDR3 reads CASSVTSWPNNSPLHF. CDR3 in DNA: TGTGCCAGCAGCGTAACCTCCTGGCCAAATAATTCACCCCTCCACTTT.

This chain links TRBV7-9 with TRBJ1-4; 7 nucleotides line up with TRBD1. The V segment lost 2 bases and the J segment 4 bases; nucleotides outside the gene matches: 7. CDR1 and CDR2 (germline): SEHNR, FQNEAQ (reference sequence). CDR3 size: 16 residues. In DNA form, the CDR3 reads TGTGCCAGCAGCTTACAGGGGGGACGGTATAATGAAAAACTGTTTTTT. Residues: CASSLQGGRYNEKLFF.

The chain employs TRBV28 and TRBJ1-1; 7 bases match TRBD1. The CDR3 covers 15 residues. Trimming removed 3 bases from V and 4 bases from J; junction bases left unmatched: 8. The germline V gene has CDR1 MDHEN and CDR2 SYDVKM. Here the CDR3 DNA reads TGTGCCAGCAGTTTCCTAAAGGGGGCAGTCACTGAAGCTTTCTTT. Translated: CASSFLKGAVTEAFF.

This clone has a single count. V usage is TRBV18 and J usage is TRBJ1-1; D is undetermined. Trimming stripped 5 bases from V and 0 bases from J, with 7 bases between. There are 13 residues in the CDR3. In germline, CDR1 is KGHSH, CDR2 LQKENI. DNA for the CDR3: TGTGCCAGCTCAGACGACATGAACACTGAAGCTTTCTTT. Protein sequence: CASSDDMNTEAFF.

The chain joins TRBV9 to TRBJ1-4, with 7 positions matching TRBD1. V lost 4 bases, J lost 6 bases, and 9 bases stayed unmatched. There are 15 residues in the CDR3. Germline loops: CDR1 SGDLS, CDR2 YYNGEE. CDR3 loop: CASSLTGDNYEKLFF. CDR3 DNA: TGTGCCAGCAGCCTCACAGGGGACAACTATGAAAAACTGTTTTTT.

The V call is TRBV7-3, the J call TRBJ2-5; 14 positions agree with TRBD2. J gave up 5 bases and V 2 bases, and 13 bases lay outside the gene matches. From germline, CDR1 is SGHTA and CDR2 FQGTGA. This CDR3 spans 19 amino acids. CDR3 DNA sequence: TGTGCCAGCAGCTTACGCCCCCCGGGACTAGCGGGAGCGAGGGAGACCCAGTACTTC. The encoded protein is CASSLRPPGLAGARETQYF.

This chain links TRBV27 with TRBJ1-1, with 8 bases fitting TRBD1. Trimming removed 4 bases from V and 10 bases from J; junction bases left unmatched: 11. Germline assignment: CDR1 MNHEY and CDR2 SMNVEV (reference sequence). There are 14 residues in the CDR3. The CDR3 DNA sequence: TGTGCCAGCAGTTGGGCAGGGGGCCCTTATGTAGCTTTCTTT. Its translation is CASSWAGGPYVAFF.

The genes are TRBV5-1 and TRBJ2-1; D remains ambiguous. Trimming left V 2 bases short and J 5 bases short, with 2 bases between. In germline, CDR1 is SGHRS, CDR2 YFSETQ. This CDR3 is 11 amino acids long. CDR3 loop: CASSFDNEQFF. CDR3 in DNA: TGCGCCAGCAGCTTCGACAATGAGCAGTTCTTC. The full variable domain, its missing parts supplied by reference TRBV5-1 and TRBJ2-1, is KAGVTQTPRYLIKTRGQQVTLSCSPISGHRSVSWYQQTPGQGLQFLFEYFSETQRNKGNFPGRFSGRQFSNSRSEMNVSTLELGDSALYLCASSFDNEQFFGPGTRLTVL.

Here the CDR3 reads CASSSSGHRDGNTIYF. CDR3 DNA: TGCGCCAGCAGCTCCTCGGGACACAGGGACGGAAACACCATATATTTT. This chain connects TRBV5-1 to TRBJ1-3, with D tentatively TRBD1 (6 bases). Germline loops: CDR1 SGHRS, CDR2 YFSETQ. Trimming pared 3 bases from V and 4 bases from J, leaving 17 bases between. This CDR3 contains 16 residues.

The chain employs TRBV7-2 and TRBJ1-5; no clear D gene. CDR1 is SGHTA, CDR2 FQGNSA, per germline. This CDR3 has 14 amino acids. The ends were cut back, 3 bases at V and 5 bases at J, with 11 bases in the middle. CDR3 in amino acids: CASSLSLRDQPQHF. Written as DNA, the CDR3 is TGTGCCAGCAGCTTGAGTTTGAGGGATCAGCCCCAGCATTTT.

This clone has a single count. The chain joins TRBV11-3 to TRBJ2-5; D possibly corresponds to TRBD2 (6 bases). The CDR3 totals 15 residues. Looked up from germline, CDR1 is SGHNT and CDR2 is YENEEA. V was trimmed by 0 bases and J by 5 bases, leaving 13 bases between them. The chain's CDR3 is CASSLDPGGWETQYF. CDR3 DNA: TGTGCCAGCAGCTTAGATCCCGGGGGATGGGAGACCCAGTACTTC. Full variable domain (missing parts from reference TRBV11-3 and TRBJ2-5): EAGVVQSPRYKIIEKKQPVAFWCNPISGHNTLYWYLQNLGQGPELLIRYENEEAVDDSQLPKDRFSAERLKGVDSTLKIQPAELGDSAVYLCASSLDPGGWETQYFGPGTRLLVL.

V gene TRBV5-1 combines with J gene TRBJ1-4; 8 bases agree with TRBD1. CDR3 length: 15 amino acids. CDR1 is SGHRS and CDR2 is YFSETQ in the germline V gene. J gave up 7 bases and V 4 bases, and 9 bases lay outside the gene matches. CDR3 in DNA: TGCGCCAGCAGCACCCAGGGGGCAAGTGGTGAAAAACTGTTTTTT. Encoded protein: CASSTQGASGEKLFF.

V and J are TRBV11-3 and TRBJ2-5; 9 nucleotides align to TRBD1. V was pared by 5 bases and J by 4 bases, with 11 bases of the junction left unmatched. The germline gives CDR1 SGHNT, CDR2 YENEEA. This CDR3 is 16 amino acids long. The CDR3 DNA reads TGTGCCAGCAGCCTCGGGACAGGGCGGAGAGGAGAGACCCAGTACTTC. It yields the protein CASSLGTGRRGETQYF. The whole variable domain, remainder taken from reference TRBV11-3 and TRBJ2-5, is EAGVVQSPRYKIIEKKQPVAFWCNPISGHNTLYWYLQNLGQGPELLIRYENEEAVDDSQLPKDRFSAERLKGVDSTLKIQPAELGDSAVYLCASSLGTGRRGETQYFGPGTRLLVL.

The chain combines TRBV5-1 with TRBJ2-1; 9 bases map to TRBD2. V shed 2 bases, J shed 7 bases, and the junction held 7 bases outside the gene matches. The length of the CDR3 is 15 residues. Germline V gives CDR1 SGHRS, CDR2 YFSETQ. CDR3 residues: CASSFPGGGVNEQFF. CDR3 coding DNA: TGCGCCAGCAGCTTCCCTGGCGGGGGGGTAAATGAGCAGTTCTTC.

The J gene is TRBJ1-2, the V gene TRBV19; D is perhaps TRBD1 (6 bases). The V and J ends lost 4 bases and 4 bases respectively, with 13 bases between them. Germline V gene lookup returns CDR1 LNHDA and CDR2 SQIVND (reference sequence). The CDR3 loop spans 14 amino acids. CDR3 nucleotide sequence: TGTGCCAGTAGTAGGGGGCGTCCAAGCTATGGCTACACCTTC. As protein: CASSRGRPSYGYTF.

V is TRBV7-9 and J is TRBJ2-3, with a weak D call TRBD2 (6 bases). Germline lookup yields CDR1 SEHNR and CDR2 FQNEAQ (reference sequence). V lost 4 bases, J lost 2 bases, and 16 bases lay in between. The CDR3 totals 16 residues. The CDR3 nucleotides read TGTGCCAGCAGCTCCTATACCGGGAGCTCCACAGATACGCAGTATTTT. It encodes CASSSYTGSSTDTQYF.

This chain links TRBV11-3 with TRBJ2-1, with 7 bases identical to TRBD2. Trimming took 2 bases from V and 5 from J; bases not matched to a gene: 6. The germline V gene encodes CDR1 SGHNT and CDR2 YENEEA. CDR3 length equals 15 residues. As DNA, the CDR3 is TGTGCCAGCAGCTTAATTTGGGAGGGGAACAATGAGCAGTTCTTC. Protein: CASSLIWEGNNEQFF.

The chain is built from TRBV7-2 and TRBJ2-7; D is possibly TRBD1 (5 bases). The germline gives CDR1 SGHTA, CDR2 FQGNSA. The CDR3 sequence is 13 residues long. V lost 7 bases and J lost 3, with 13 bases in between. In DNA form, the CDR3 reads TGTGCCAGCAAGTCAGGGATGCACTACGAGCAGTACTTC. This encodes CASKSGMHYEQYF.